Following are 10 T cell receptor beta chains from one sample sequenced in a study of T cell repertoires in cytomegalovirus infection. MiXCR, run by TCRdb on the reads, gives a single entry per CDR3 protein. The sample yields about 200,000 distinct CDR3 sequences, 7.5% to 10% seen once. Sequenced: PBMCs. These receptors were obtained from a human donor in good health (CMV status not recorded). Some clones in this sample may be carry-over from other donors' samples.

The gene calls are TRBV7-9 and TRBJ1-2; 11 positions agree with TRBD1. Germline-derived CDR1 and CDR2 are SEHNR and FQNEAQ (reference sequence). J gave up 4 bases and V 5 bases, and 6 bases lay outside the gene matches. This CDR3 spans 15 amino acids. Written as DNA, the CDR3 is TGTGCCAGCAGCCTGGGACAGGGGGGAGTCTATGGCTACACCTTC. Amino acid sequence: CASSLGQGGVYGYTF.

The chain is built from TRBV12-3 or TRBV12-4 and TRBJ2-7; unclear D gene. Trimming left V 3 bases short and J 5 bases short, with 14 bases between. The CDR3 length is 14 residues. CDR3 loop: CASSLSQAPHEQYF. The CDR3 region has the DNA TGTGCCAGCAGTTTGAGCCAGGCACCCCACGAGCAGTACTTC.

This sequence joins TRBV7-9 and TRBJ1-2, with D perhaps TRBD1 (5 bases). V dropped 4 bases and J dropped 0 bases, with 15 bases sitting between them. The CDR3 totals 16 residues. The germline gives CDR1 SEHNR, CDR2 FQNEAQ (reference sequence). The CDR3 DNA reads as TGTGCCAGCAGCTCGCGAGCAGGGTATACTAACTATGGCTACACCTTC. Translation: CASSSRAGYTNYGYTF.

Ten or more counts support this clonotype. The chain joins TRBV7-2 to TRBJ1-6, with D possibly being TRBD1 (6 bases). CDR1 and CDR2 from the germline V gene are SGHTA and FQGNSA. CDR3 length: 15 amino acids. The V and J ends lost 3 bases and 9 bases respectively, with 15 bases between them. The CDR3 sequence is CASSFNRQVPSPLHF. The CDR3 nucleotides are TGTGCCAGCAGCTTTAATAGACAGGTTCCTTCACCCCTCCACTTT.

The table lists this clonotype with many counts. The chain's CDR3 is CASRPTTGGGQPQHF. The CDR3 DNA reads TGTGCCAGCAGACCTACGACAGGAGGAGGCCAGCCCCAGCATTTT. The V call is TRBV28, the J call TRBJ1-5; possibly TRBD1 for D (6 bases). The CDR3 spans 15 residues. The germline gives CDR1 MDHEN, CDR2 SYDVKM. The V end lost 6 bases, the J end lost 7 bases, and 19 bases lay between the germline ends. The variable domain in full, with the rest retrieved from reference TRBV28 and TRBJ1-5, is DVKVTQSSRYLVKRTGEKVFLECVQDMDHENMFWYRQDPGLGLRLIYFSYDVKMKEKGDIPEGYSVSREKKERFSLILESASTNQTSMYLCASRPTTGGGQPQHFGDGTRLSIL.

This clonotype was seen repeatedly, ten times or more. The CDR3 is CASSPGQGFTEAFF. CDR3 nucleotides: TGTGCCAGCAGTCCGGGGCAGGGATTCACTGAAGCTTTCTTT. The rearrangement uses TRBV7-9 and TRBJ1-1, with D possibly TRBD1 on 5 matching bases. CDR3 length equals 14 residues. V shed 6 bases and J shed 4 bases, with 15 bases lying between them. Germline CDR1 and CDR2: SEHNR and FQNEAQ (reference sequence).

The table lists this clonotype with many counts. The chain joins TRBV7-9 to TRBJ2-7, with D tentatively TRBD1 (5 bases). Per the germline V gene, CDR1 is SEHNR and CDR2 is FQNEAQ (reference sequence). The length of the CDR3 is 12 residues. The ends were cut back, 8 bases at V and 4 bases at J, with 12 bases in the middle. This CDR3 is CASGAYLYEQYF. Written as DNA, the CDR3 is TGTGCCAGCGGGGCCTACCTATACGAGCAGTACTTC.

This clonotype was seen ten or more times. Here the CDR3 reads CASSVRGGNQPQHF. DNA for the CDR3: TGTGCCAGCAGCGTCAGGGGGGGCAATCAGCCCCAGCATTTT. The genes are TRBV9 and TRBJ1-5; 7 bases map to TRBD1. After removal of 2 bases from V and 2 bases from J, the junction contained 1 base not matched to a gene. Germline CDR1 is SGDLS and CDR2 is YYNGEE. This CDR3 has 14 amino acids. Full variable domain (rest looked up from reference TRBV9 and TRBJ1-5): DSGVTQTPKHLITATGQRVTLRCSPRSGDLSVYWYQQSLDQGLQFLIQYYNGEERAKGNILERFSAQQFPDLHSELNLSSLELGDSALYFCASSVRGGNQPQHFGDGTRLSIL.

This clonotype was seen at least ten times. This chain links TRBV12-3 or TRBV12-4 with TRBJ2-1; 9 bases match TRBD1. Trimming at V came to 7 bases and at J to 6 bases, leaving 13 bases not matched to a gene. The CDR3 loop spans 16 amino acids. The CDR3 nucleotides read TGTGCCAGCACCCATTCCGGGACAGGGAGTTTCAATGAGCAGTTCTTC. This translates into CASTHSGTGSFNEQFF.

This clonotype was seen many times. V is TRBV7-2 and J is TRBJ1-3; D uncertain. This CDR3 region has 14 residues. V was cut by 6 bases and J by 5 bases, with 14 bases left in between. Germline V CDR1 and CDR2: SGHTA, FQGNSA. CDR3 sequence reads: CASSQRPDRNTIYF. For the CDR3, the DNA is TGTGCCAGCAGTCAACGACCGGATCGAAACACCATATATTTT.